These 2 T cell receptor beta chains originate from one sample sequenced in a study of T cells in localized non-small cell lung cancer. TCRdb keeps only in-frame clones here, not all; method: immunoSEQ multiplex PCR. Here the sample spans roughly 40,000 clones, around 90% being singletons. This sample comprised peripheral blood, obtained before any cancer treatment. Every receptor here comes from a man between 18 and 49 years old with stage I lung adenocarcinoma.

Here the CDR3 reads CASSLAGGQETQYF. The CDR3 DNA is TGTGCCAGCAGCCTAGCAGGGGGGCAAGAGACCCAGTACTTC. The chain recombines TRBV5-4 with TRBJ2-5; TRBD1 might be the D (7 bases). The V end was cut by 4 bases, the J end by 2 bases, with 12 bases between. The CDR3 loop spans 14 amino acids. The germline gives CDR1 SGHNT, CDR2 YYREEE (reference sequence).

J is TRBJ2-3 and V is TRBV5-4; 9 bases are shared with TRBD1. The CDR3 is made up of 17 amino acids. From germline, CDR1 is SGHNT and CDR2 YYREEE (reference sequence). Germline trimming cut 4 bases from V and 3 bases from J; bases unmatched to any gene: 12. The DNA for the CDR3 is TGTGCCAGCAGCCGGGGGACAGGGTCTTTTTGGACAGATACGCAGTATTTT. It is translated as CASSRGTGSFWTDTQYF.